This entry lists 27 T cell receptor beta chains sequenced from one sample in a study of T-cell reconstitution after alpha-beta-depleted transplantation in children. The TCRbeta library was prepared with unique molecular identifiers. TCRdb re-analysed the PCR reads in MiXCR, keeping a single row per CDR3 protein. The sample has approximately 210,000 distinct CDR3 sequences, roughly 18% seen once. The sample consisted of PBMCs, mostly from graft donor cells, taken 360 days after TCRalphabeta/CD19-depleted stem cell transplant. These TCRs come from a male patient between 2 and 10 years old who had a stem cell transplant for acute lymphoblastic leukemia, so the T cells may come from the graft donor.

The sample holds a few counts of this clonotype. The chain recombines TRBV12-3 or TRBV12-4 with TRBJ2-5; D is perhaps TRBD1 (6 bases). The CDR3 has 12 amino acids. With 6 bases removed from V and 5 bases from J, the gap between germline ends came to 10 bases. Here the CDR3 DNA reads TGTGCCAGCAGGGCCCAGGGGGAGACCCAGTACTTC. It translates to CASRAQGETQYF.

This clonotype was seen a handful of times. The chain combines TRBV6-1 with TRBJ1-1, with TRBD1 identical over 7 bases. The CDR3 loop spans 13 amino acids. J was trimmed by 3 bases and V by 4 bases; bases with no gene match: 2. CDR1 and CDR2 (germline): MNHNS, SASEGT. CDR3 residues: CASSAGQYTEAFF. The CDR3, as DNA: TGTGCCAGCAGTGCGGGACAGTACACTGAAGCTTTCTTT.

V gene TRBV29-1 combines with J gene TRBJ2-7; 7 bases align to TRBD1. Germline V CDR1 and CDR2: SQVTM, ANQGSEA. V lost 3 bases and J lost 1; bases outside the gene matches: 3. This CDR3 comprises 13 residues. DNA for the CDR3: TGCAGCGTTGACGACAGGGATTCCTACGAGCAGTACTTC. Translating gives CSVDDRDSYEQYF.

The gene calls are TRBV5-1 and TRBJ2-3; 10 nucleotides line up with TRBD1. The CDR3 runs 15 residues. V lost 4 bases, J lost 6 bases, and 8 bases stayed unmatched. Per germline, CDR1 SGHRS and CDR2 YFSETQ. In DNA form, the CDR3 reads TGCGCCAGCAGCACCCGACAGGGGGCAGGGGATACGCAGTATTTT. It encodes CASSTRQGAGDTQYF.

This chain links TRBV4-2 with TRBJ2-7, with 10 positions matching TRBD1. This CDR3 comprises 15 residues. CDR1 and CDR2 (germline): LGHNA, YNFKEQ. Trimming at V came to 3 bases and at J to 3 bases, leaving 5 bases not matched to a gene. CDR3 loop: CASSHPGTGDYEQYF. For the CDR3, the DNA is TGTGCCAGCAGCCACCCCGGGACAGGGGACTACGAGCAGTACTTC.

The table lists this clonotype with a few counts. The chain combines TRBV29-1 with TRBJ1-1, with D unresolved. CDR3 length: 13 residues. The germline V gene encodes CDR1 SQVTM and CDR2 ANQGSEA. V lost 3 bases to trimming and J lost 1 base, with 9 bases between them. CDR3 coding DNA: TGCAGCGTTGAGGACCCCACGAACACTGAAGCTTTCTTT. Protein sequence: CSVEDPTNTEAFF.

The chain couples TRBV6-1 to TRBJ2-7; TRBD1 agrees at 9 bases. CDR1 and CDR2 (germline): MNHNS, SASEGT. V trimming: 3 bases; J trimming: 4 bases; junction bases outside the gene matches: 7. The CDR3 is 15 amino acids. CDR3 sequence reads: CASSEADRGPYEQYF. CDR3 nucleotides: TGTGCCAGCAGTGAGGCGGACAGGGGCCCTTACGAGCAGTACTTC.

This rearrangement joins TRBV20-1 to TRBJ2-7, with 12 bases identical to TRBD2. Germline V gene lookup returns CDR1 DFQATT and CDR2 SNEGSKA (reference sequence). V lost 1 base, J lost 0 bases, and 13 bases stayed unmatched. The CDR3 consists of 19 residues. The CDR3: CSARVERTSGDRSSYEQYF. CDR3 bases: TGCAGTGCTAGAGTGGAGAGGACTAGCGGGGATAGGAGCTCCTACGAGCAGTACTTC.

The chain is built from TRBV20-1 and TRBJ2-5, with 7 bases lining up with TRBD2. Germline CDR1 DFQATT, CDR2 SNEGSKA (reference sequence). With V trimmed by 5 bases and J by 2 bases, 8 bases remained unmatched. The CDR3 sequence is 14 residues long. CDR3 coding DNA: TGCAGTGCTGAAAAAGCGGGAACACAAGAGACCCAGTACTTC. Translated: CSAEKAGTQETQYF.

The rearrangement joins TRBV9 to TRBJ2-2; D remains ambiguous. Germline lookup yields CDR1 SGDLS and CDR2 YYNGEE. V was cut by 0 bases and J by 3 bases, with 9 bases left in between. The CDR3 covers 15 residues. Here the CDR3 reads CASSVVVGHTGELFF. The CDR3 DNA reads TGTGCCAGCAGCGTAGTGGTAGGCCACACCGGGGAGCTGTTTTTT.

This clonotype appeared a few times. J is TRBJ2-1 and V is TRBV20-1; 12 positions agree with TRBD2. The CDR3 covers 18 residues. Germline CDR1 is DFQATT and CDR2 is SNEGSKA (reference sequence). After removal of 3 bases from V and 0 bases from J, the junction contained 9 bases not matched to a gene. CDR3 sequence reads: CSASNAGLAGTSYNEQFF. The CDR3, as DNA: TGCAGTGCTAGCAACGCGGGACTAGCGGGTACCTCCTACAATGAGCAGTTCTTC.

This clonotype showed up just a few times. This chain's CDR3 is CAWSVLLDEQFF. Here the CDR3 DNA reads TGTGCCTGGAGTGTACTCTTGGATGAGCAGTTCTTC. J is TRBJ2-1 and V is TRBV30; D is uncertain. Germline CDR1 reads GTSNPN; CDR2 reads SVGIG (reference sequence). The CDR3 covers 12 residues. V shed 0 bases and J shed 8 bases, with 8 bases lying between them.

The rearrangement uses TRBV29-1 and TRBJ1-1; D gene ambiguous. Trimming took 2 bases from V and 1 from J, leaving 8 bases between them. The CDR3 covers 13 residues. Germline V lookup: CDR1 SQVTM, CDR2 ANQGSEA. The CDR3 spells CSVERRQNTEAFF. DNA for the CDR3: TGCAGCGTTGAACGCAGACAGAACACTGAAGCTTTCTTT.

The chain links TRBV30 to TRBJ2-7; D is undetermined. Per the germline V gene, CDR1 is GTSNPN and CDR2 is SVGIG (reference sequence). CDR3 length equals 15 residues. V dropped 4 bases and J dropped 6 bases, with 22 bases sitting between them. The CDR3 DNA reads as TGTGCCTGGACTACAGTCTCTAAACCTACGCGCGAGCAGTACTTC. Protein: CAWTTVSKPTREQYF.

This chain uses TRBV7-9 with TRBJ2-7, with D perhaps assigned TRBD1 or TRBD2 (6 bases each). CDR1 and CDR2 (germline): SEHNR, FQNEAQ (reference sequence). Trimming removed 4 bases at V and 7 bases at J, with 14 bases between. There are 13 residues in the CDR3. CDR3 region: CASSSEGGSEQYF. In DNA, the CDR3 is TGTGCCAGCAGCTCCGAAGGGGGGAGTGAGCAGTACTTC.

This chain links TRBV6-2 or TRBV6-3 with TRBJ2-7; 8 bases line up with TRBD1. Looked up from germline, CDR1 is MNHEY and CDR2 is SVGEGT. V trimming: 5 bases; J trimming: 6 bases; junction bases outside the gene matches: 3. This CDR3 contains 12 residues. The CDR3 DNA reads TGTGCCAGCAGTCCCCAGGGGGCCGAGCAGTACTTC. This encodes CASSPQGAEQYF.

The chain links TRBV5-1 to TRBJ2-7; D gene uncertain. V was cut by 2 bases and J by 6 bases, with 12 bases left in between. Germline V gene sequence: CDR1 SGHRS, CDR2 YFSETQ. The CDR3 has 13 residues. CDR3: CASSLDIVFEQYF. Written as DNA, the CDR3 is TGCGCCAGCAGCTTAGACATCGTCTTCGAGCAGTACTTC.

The rearrangement uses TRBV6-5 and TRBJ1-5, with D perhaps matching TRBD1 (5 bases). V lost 7 bases and J 7 bases, leaving 17 bases between the germline ends. CDR3 length: 14 amino acids. CDR1 is MNHEY and CDR2 is SVGAGI in the germline V gene. CDR3 loop: CASTITRGGQPQHF. CDR3 in DNA: TGTGCCAGCACTATTACGAGGGGAGGACAGCCCCAGCATTTT.

This clonotype was detected only a few times. This sequence joins TRBV11-2 and TRBJ2-7; D unclear. The CDR3 length is 14 residues. The germline V and J ends were trimmed by 0 bases and 2 bases, with 8 bases remaining between them. CDR1 and CDR2 (germline): SGHAT, FQNNGV. The CDR3 sequence: CASSLDPSPYEQYF. CDR3 nucleotide sequence: TGTGCCAGCAGCTTAGACCCCAGCCCCTACGAGCAGTACTTC.

The chain employs TRBV12-3 or TRBV12-4 and TRBJ2-5; 8 nucleotides match TRBD1. Trimming cost V 5 bases and J 1 base; bases outside gene matches: 15. This CDR3 is built from 18 residues. In nucleotides, the CDR3 is TGTGCCAGCAGTCTCCACCCCAGGGGGCTACTTTTCCAAGAGACCCAGTACTTC. This codes for CASSLHPRGLLFQETQYF.

The chain combines TRBV20-1 with TRBJ2-1; 9 bases line up with TRBD2. Looked up from germline, CDR1 is DFQATT and CDR2 is SNEGSKA (reference sequence). With 0 bases clipped from V and 7 bases from J, the junction kept 4 bases outside the gene matches. The CDR3 covers 14 residues. CDR3 amino acids: CSARDSGSTNEQFF. The DNA for the CDR3 is TGCAGTGCTAGAGATAGCGGGAGTACGAATGAGCAGTTCTTC.

The V call is TRBV5-1, the J call TRBJ1-1; no firm D call. Germline-derived CDR1 and CDR2 are SGHRS and YFSETQ. The CDR3 totals 15 residues. The V end lost 0 bases, the J end lost 1 base, and 10 bases lay between the germline ends. CDR3 loop: CASSLGQTQNTEAFF. The CDR3, as DNA: TGCGCCAGCAGCTTGGGGCAGACCCAGAACACTGAAGCTTTCTTT.

This clonotype was counted a few times. The rearrangement joins TRBV9 to TRBJ2-2; TRBD2 matches at 10 bases. Germline CDR1 SGDLS, CDR2 YYNGEE. Unmatched junction bases numbered 12, after V lost 0 bases and J lost 7 bases. The CDR3 spans 18 residues. CDR3 loop: CASSVVGSGGASSGELFF. Written as DNA, the CDR3 is TGTGCCAGCAGCGTAGTAGGGAGCGGGGGGGCCTCAAGCGGGGAGCTGTTTTTT. The entire variable domain, with the rest obtained from reference TRBV9 and TRBJ2-2, is as follows: DSGVTQTPKHLITATGQRVTLRCSPRSGDLSVYWYQQSLDQGLQFLIQYYNGEERAKGNILERFSAQQFPDLHSELNLSSLELGDSALYFCASSVVGSGGASSGELFFGEGSRLTVL.

This clonotype has only a few counts. An end of the junction does not agree with germline; a read error may underlie this. The chain carries TRBV4-2 and TRBJ1-4; 10 bases match TRBD1. This CDR3 contains 19 residues. Germline V gene lookup returns CDR1 LGHNA and CDR2 YNFKEQ. The CDR3 loop is CASSEDRGRKYSNNEKLFF. CDR3 nucleotide sequence: TGTGCCAGCAGCGAAGACAGGGGGCGCAAATACTCGAATAATGAAAAACTGTTTTTT.

The chain has TRBV5-1 and TRBJ2-7; 8 nucleotides align to TRBD1. V lost 3 bases and J lost 2; bases outside the gene matches: 7. This CDR3 has 15 amino acids. Germline V gives CDR1 SGHRS, CDR2 YFSETQ. In DNA form, the CDR3 reads TGCGCCAGCAGCTCTATAAACAGGGGGACCTACGAGCAGTACTTC. It translates to CASSSINRGTYEQYF.

The chain is built from TRBV9 and TRBJ2-7; maybe TRBD2 (5 bases). The CDR3 is 14 amino acids. The germline CDR1 and CDR2 sequences are SGDLS and YYNGEE. V lost 0 bases to trimming and J lost 0 bases, with 7 bases between them. The CDR3, as DNA: TGTGCCAGCAGCGTAGGTAGCGCCTCCTACGAGCAGTACTTC. Translating gives CASSVGSASYEQYF.

This clonotype was counted a few times. J is TRBJ1-1 and V is TRBV5-1, with D possibly being TRBD1 (6 bases). Trimming stripped 5 bases from V and 6 bases from J, with 20 bases between. The length of the CDR3 is 15 residues. The germline gives CDR1 SGHRS, CDR2 YFSETQ. CDR3 region: CASRVTGLLRAEAFF. The CDR3 DNA reads TGCGCCAGCAGAGTCACAGGGTTGCTGAGGGCTGAAGCTTTCTTT. Variable domain in full (rest from reference TRBV5-1 and TRBJ1-1): KAGVTQTPRYLIKTRGQQVTLSCSPISGHRSVSWYQQTPGQGLQFLFEYFSETQRNKGNFPGRFSGRQFSNSRSEMNVSTLELGDSALYLCASRVTGLLRAEAFFGQGTRLTVV.